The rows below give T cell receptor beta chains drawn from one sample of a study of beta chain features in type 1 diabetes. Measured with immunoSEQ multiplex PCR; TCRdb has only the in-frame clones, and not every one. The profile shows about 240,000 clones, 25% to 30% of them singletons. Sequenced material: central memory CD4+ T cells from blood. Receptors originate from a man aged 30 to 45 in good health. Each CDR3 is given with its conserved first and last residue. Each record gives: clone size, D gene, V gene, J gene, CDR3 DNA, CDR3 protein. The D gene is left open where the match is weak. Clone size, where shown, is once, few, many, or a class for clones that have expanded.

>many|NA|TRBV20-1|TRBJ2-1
TGCAGTGGCGGTCAGGGACAGCAGTTCTTC
CSGGQGQQFF
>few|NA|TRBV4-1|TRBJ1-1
TGCGCCAGCAGCGAGGGCACTGAAGCTTTCTTT
CASSEGTEAFF
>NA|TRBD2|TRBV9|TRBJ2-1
TGTGCCAGCAGCGTAGGGACTAGCGGGAGCAATGAGCAGTTCTTC
CASSVGTSGSNEQFF
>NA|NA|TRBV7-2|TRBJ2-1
TGTGCCAGCAGCGCAGGAGCTAGAAGCTACAATGAGCAGTTCTTC
CASSAGARSYNEQFF
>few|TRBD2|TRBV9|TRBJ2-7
TGTGCCAGCAGCGTAGAGGCTAGCGGAGAAGTGAACGAGCAGTACTTC
CASSVEASGEVNEQYF
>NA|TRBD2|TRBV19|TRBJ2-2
TGTGCCAGTAGTCCGACTAGCGGGAGTGTTGGCGGGGAGCTGTTTTTT
CASSPTSGSVGGELFF
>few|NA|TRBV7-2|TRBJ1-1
TGTGCCAGCAGCGATGGACGCGGCACTGAAGCTTTCTTT
CASSDGRGTEAFF
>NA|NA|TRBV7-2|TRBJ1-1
TGTGCCAGCAGCTTAGTAGGCAGCTCGAACACTGAAGCTTTCTTT
CASSLVGSSNTEAFF
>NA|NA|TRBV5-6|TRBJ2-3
TGTGCCAGCAGCTTGGGTACGGGGCGCACAGATACGCAGTATTTT
CASSLGTGRTDTQYF
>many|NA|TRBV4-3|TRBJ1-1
TGCGCCAGCAGCCAAGAGAGGGCCGATGAAGCTTTCTTT
CASSQERADEAFF
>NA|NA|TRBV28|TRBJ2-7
TGTGCCACCCAGGTGCAGGGGAGCTCCTACGAGCAGTACTTC
CATQVQGSSYEQYF
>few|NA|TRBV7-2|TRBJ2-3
TGTGCCAGCAAGGGGTCGGGACTGGGCACAGATACGCAGTATTTT
CASKGSGLGTDTQYF
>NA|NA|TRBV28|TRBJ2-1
TGTGCTACCGCCGGGACCCTCGACAATGAGCAGTTCTTC
CATAGTLDNEQFF
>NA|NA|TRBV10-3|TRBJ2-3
TGTGCCATCAGTACCCCCGCGACAGCCACAGATACGCAGTATTTT
CAISTPATATDTQYF
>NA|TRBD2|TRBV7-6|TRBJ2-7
TGTGCCAGCAGCCGAAGTGTGGCTAGCGGGGGTTTCTACGAGCAGTACTTC
CASSRSVASGGFYEQYF
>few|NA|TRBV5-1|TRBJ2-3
TGCGCCAGCAGCTTGGAGGGGACTAGCACAGATACGCAGTATTTT
CASSLEGTSTDTQYF
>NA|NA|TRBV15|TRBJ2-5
TGTGCCACCAGCAGAGGGGGTCAGCAAGAGACCCAGTACTTC
CATSRGGQQETQYF
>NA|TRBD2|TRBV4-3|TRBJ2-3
TGCGCCAGCAGCCAAGATGCGGCGGGAGGGCCAGGGGATACGCAGTATTTT
CASSQDAAGGPGDTQYF
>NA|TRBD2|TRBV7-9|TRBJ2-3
TGTGCCAGCAGCTTAGCTCCGGGGGGAGCAGATACGCAGTATTTT
CASSLAPGGADTQYF
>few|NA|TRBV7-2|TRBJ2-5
TGTGCCAGCAGCTTAGATGGCGGTGGGGAGACCCAGTACTTC
CASSLDGGGETQYF
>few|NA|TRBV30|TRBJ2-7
TGTGCCTGGAGTAGGCCCAGGGGTGAGCAGTACTTC
CAWSRPRGEQYF
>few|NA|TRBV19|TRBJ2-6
TGTGCCAGTAGGGACAGTCTCGTCTCTGGGGCCAACGTCCTGACTTTC
CASRDSLVSGANVLTF
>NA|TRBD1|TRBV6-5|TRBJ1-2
TGTGCCAGCAGTTACATCGACAGGGAGCTTGATGGCTACACCTTC
CASSYIDRELDGYTF
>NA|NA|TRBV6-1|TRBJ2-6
TGTGCCAGCAGTGAAGACACGGTTGGGGCCAACGTCCTGACTTTC
CASSEDTVGANVLTF
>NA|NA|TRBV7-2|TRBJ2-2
TGTGCCAGCAGCTTAGAGGTTGGGAACGGGGAGCTGTTTTTT
CASSLEVGNGELFF
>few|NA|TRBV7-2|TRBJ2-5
TGTGCCAGCAGCGTCAACTCGGGTAGAGAGACCCAGTACTTC
CASSVNSGRETQYF
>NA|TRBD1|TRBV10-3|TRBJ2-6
TGTGCCGCTACCGGGACAGGCGTCTCTGGGGCCAACGTCCTGACTTTC
CAATGTGVSGANVLTF
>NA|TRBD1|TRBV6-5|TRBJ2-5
TGTGCCAGCAGTAGGGACAGGGGATTAGGGACCCAGTACTTC
CASSRDRGLGTQYF
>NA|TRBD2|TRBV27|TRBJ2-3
TGTGCCAGCAGTTTTGCGGGAGGGTTCACAGATACGCAGTATTTT
CASSFAGGFTDTQYF
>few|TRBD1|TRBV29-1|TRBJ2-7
TGCAGCGTGCAAGGACAGGGGGCCTACGAGCAGTACTTC
CSVQGQGAYEQYF
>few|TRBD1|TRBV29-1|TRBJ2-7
TGCAGCGTGATAGCGGGACAGGGGGTCCCCCACGAGCAGTACTTC
CSVIAGQGVPHEQYF
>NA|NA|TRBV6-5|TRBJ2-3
TGTGCCAGCAGTTACAGAATGTCGGGACGGGGAGATACGCAGTATTTT
CASSYRMSGRGDTQYF
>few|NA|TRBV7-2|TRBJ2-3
TGTGCCAGCAGCTCCCTATCAGATACGCAGTATTTT
CASSSLSDTQYF
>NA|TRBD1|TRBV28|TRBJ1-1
TGTGCCAGCAGTTACAACAGGGGCTTCGGCACTGAAGCTTTCTTT
CASSYNRGFGTEAFF
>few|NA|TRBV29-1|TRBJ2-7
TGCAGCGCCTCTAGGGAAGAGGAGCAGTACTTC
CSASREEEQYF
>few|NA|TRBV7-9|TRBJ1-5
TGTGCCAGCAGCTTAAGTTCCGGGTCCCAGGCGCCCCAGCATTTT
CASSLSSGSQAPQHF
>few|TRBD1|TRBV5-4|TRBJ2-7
TGTGCCAGCAGCCGGCCAGGGACAGGGGACTACGAGCAGTACTTC
CASSRPGTGDYEQYF
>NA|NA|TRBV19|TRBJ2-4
TGTGCCAGTAATTCGGGGGACAAAAACATTCAGTACTTC
CASNSGDKNIQYF
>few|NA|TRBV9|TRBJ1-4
TGTGCCAGCAGCGTAGTGAAGTCTGCAACTAATGAAAAACTGTTTTTT
CASSVVKSATNEKLFF
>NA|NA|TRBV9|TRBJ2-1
TGTGCCAGCAGCGTAAGTGGCTTCTCGTACAATGAGCAGTTCTTC
CASSVSGFSYNEQFF
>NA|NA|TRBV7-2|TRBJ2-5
TGTGCCAGCAGCTTAGATGTGGGGCGAAGGGAGACCCAGTACTTC
CASSLDVGRRETQYF
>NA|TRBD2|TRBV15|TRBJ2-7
TGTGCCACCAGCAGAGATCTGGCTAGCGGGAGTAGGGAGCAGTACTTC
CATSRDLASGSREQYF
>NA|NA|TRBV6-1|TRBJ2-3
TGTGCCAGCAGTGAAGTCGTCGGCTCACACGCCGCAGATACGCAGTATTTT
CASSEVVGSHAADTQYF